The clone carrying this T cell receptor beta chain was seen just once. These data come from a study of technical replicates of blood from a handful of donors. The germline CDR1 and CDR2 sequences are MDHEN and SYDVKM. The CDR3 runs to 17 residues. Trimming cost V 2 bases and J 0 bases; bases outside gene matches: 9. Repertoires were generated with immunoSEQ multiplex PCR, while TCRdb's copy carries only in-frame clones and drops some. The sample comprises about 83,000 clones, around 94% of which are singletons, and 0.2% to 0.3% rests with the top ten. The sample consisted of T cells isolated from PBMCs. This sequence originates from a human donor in good health. J is TRBJ2-7 and V is TRBV28; 8 bases are shared with TRBD1. The CDR3 DNA reads as TGTGCCAGCAGTTTAGACAGGGGCGCGATTAGCTCCTACGAGCAGTACTTC. Encoded protein: CASSLDRGAISSYEQYF.